This entry lists 3 T cell receptor beta chains sequenced from one sample in a study of blood T cells in healthy people across ages. Using a J-beta primer mix together with a sample-barcoded 5' primer, a second PCR was run for about 6 to 12 cycles. MiXCR, applied by TCRdb to the 5' RACE reads, yields one record per CDR3 protein. The data hold about 970,000 distinct CDR3 sequences, with around 54% observed a single time. The sequencing sample was made of blood. All receptors come from a woman aged 60-75 years in good health.

The chain employs TRBV12-3 or TRBV12-4 and TRBJ2-1; a weak D match, TRBD2 (5 bases). The J call is in doubt because the DNA end fits TRBJ2-7 better. The CDR3 has 15 residues. CDR3 in amino acids: CASSPPEALYNEQYF. The CDR3 DNA sequence: TGTGCCAGCAGTCCCCCGGAGGCCCTATACAATGAGCAGTACTTC.

This chain connects TRBV20-1 to TRBJ1-2; possibly TRBD1 for D (5 bases). The length of the CDR3 is 14 residues. Germline V gene data show CDR1 as DFQATT and CDR2 as SNEGSKA (reference sequence). Trimming shortened V by 6 bases and J by 5 bases, and 19 bases separated the two germline ends. The CDR3 sequence: CSAPRDDRIYGYTF. The CDR3 coding sequence is TGCAGTGCCCCAAGGGACGACAGAATTTATGGCTACACCTTC.

This chain joins TRBV6-1 and TRBJ2-4, with a tentative D call TRBD1 (7 bases). The CDR3 has 15 residues. The V end was cut by 2 bases, the J end by 0 bases, with 8 bases between. The germline V gene has CDR1 MNHNS and CDR2 SASEGT. As DNA, the CDR3 is TGTGCCAGCAGTGAACAGGGGGGAGCCAAAAACATTCAGTACTTC. Its protein product is CASSEQGGAKNIQYF.